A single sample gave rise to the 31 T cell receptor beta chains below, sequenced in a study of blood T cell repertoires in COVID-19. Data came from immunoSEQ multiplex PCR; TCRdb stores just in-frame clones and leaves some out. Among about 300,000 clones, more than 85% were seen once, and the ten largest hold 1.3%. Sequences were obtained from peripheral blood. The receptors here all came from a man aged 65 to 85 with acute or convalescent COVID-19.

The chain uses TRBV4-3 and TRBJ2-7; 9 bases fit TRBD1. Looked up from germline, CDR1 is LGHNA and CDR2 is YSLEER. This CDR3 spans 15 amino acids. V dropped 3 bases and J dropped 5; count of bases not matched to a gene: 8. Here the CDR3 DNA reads TGCGCCAGCAGCCAGCTCCACCGGGACAGGGACGAGCAGTACTTC. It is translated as CASSQLHRDRDEQYF.

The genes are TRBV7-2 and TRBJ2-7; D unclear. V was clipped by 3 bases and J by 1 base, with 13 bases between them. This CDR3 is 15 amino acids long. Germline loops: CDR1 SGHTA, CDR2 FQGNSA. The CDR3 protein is CASSFQALASYEQYF. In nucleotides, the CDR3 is TGTGCCAGCAGCTTCCAGGCCCTCGCGTCCTACGAGCAGTACTTC.

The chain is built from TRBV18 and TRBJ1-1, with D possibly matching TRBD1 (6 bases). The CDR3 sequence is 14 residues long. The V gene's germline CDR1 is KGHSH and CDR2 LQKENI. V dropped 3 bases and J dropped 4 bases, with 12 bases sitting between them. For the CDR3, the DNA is TGTGCCAGCTCACCTGGGGGGGCCGCCACTGAAGCTTTCTTT. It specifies CASSPGGAATEAFF.

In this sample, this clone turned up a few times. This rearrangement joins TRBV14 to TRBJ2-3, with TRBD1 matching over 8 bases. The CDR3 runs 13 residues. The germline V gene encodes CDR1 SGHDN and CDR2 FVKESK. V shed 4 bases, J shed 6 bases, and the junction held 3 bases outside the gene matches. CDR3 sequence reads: CASSPRGLDTQYF. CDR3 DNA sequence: TGTGCCAGCAGCCCCAGGGGGCTGGATACGCAGTATTTT.

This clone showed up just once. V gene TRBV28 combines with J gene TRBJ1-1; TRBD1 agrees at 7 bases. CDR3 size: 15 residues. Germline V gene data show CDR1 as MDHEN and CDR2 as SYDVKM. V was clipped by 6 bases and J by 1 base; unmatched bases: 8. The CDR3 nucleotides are TGTGCCAGCAGCAAAGCCGGGACAGAGAACACTGAAGCTTTCTTT. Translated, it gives CASSKAGTENTEAFF.

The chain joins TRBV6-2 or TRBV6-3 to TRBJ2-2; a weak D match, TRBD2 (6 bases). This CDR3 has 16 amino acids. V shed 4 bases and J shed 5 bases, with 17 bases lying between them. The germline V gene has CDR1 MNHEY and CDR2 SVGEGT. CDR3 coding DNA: TGTGCCAGCAGTTGGGGTTTTGAGGCGGGGACCGGGGAGCTGTTTTTT. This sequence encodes CASSWGFEAGTGELFF.

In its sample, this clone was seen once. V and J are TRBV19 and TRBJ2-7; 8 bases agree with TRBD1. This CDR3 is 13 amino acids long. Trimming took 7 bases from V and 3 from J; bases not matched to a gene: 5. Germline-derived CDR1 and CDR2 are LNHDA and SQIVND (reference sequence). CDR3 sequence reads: CASKSGQGYEQYF. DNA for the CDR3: TGTGCCAGTAAGTCCGGACAGGGCTACGAGCAGTACTTC.

The CDR3 here is CASSPQRSGGLETQYF. The CDR3 DNA is TGTGCCAGCTCACCACAGCGGAGCGGGGGGTTGGAGACCCAGTACTTC. The rearrangement uses TRBV18 and TRBJ2-5, with 9 bases fitting TRBD2. Germline CDR1 is KGHSH and CDR2 is LQKENI. CDR3 size: 16 residues. Trimming took 1 base from V and 5 from J; bases not matched to a gene: 8.

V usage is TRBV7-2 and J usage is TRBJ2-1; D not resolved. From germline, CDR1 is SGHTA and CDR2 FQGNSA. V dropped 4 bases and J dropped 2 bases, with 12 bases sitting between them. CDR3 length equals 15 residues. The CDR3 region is CASSSEYLAYNEQFF. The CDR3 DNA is TGTGCCAGCAGCTCTGAGTACCTTGCCTACAATGAGCAGTTCTTC. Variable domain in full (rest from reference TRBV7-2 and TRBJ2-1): GAGVSQSPSNKVTEKGKDVELRCDPISGHTALYWYRQSLGQGLEFLIYFQGNSAPDKSGLPSDRFSAERTGGSVSTLTIQRTQQEDSAVYLCASSSEYLAYNEQFFGPGTRLTVL.

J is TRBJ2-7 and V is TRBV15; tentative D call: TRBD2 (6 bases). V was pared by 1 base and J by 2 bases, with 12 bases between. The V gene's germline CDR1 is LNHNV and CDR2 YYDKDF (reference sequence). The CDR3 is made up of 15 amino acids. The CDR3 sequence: CATSRAAGLTYEQYF. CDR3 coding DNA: TGTGCCACCAGCAGAGCGGCGGGGCTCACCTACGAGCAGTACTTC.

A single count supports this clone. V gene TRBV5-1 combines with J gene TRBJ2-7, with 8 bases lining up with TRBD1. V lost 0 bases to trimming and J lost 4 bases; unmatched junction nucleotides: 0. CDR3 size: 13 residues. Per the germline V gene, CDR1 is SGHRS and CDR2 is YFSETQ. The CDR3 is CASSLGTGYEQYF. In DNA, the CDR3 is TGCGCCAGCAGCTTGGGGACAGGGTACGAGCAGTACTTC.

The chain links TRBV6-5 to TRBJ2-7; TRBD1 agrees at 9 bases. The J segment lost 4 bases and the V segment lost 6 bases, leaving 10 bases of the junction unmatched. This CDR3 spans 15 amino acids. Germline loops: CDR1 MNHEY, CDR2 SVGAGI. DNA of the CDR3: TGTGCCAGCAGAAATACAGGGGGCCCCCAATACGAGCAGTACTTC. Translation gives CASRNTGGPQYEQYF.

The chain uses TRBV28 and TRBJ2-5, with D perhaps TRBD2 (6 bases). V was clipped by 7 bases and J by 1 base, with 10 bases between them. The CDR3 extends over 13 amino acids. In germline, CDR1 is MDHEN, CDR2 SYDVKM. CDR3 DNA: TGTGCCAGCACCTCCGGGGGCCAAGAGACCCAGTACTTC. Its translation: CASTSGGQETQYF.

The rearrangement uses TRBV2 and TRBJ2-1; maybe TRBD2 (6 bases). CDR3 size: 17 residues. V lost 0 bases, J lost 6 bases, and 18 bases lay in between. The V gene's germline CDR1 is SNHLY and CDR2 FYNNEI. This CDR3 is CASSEALLNRGTNEQFF. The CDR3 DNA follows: TGTGCCAGCAGTGAAGCGCTCCTGAACCGGGGGACCAATGAGCAGTTCTTC.

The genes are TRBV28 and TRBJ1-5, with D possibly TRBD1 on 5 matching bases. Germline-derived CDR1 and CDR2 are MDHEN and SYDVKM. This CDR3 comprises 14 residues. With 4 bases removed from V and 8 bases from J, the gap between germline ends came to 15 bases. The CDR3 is CASSSGGAAKPQHF. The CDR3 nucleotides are TGTGCCAGCAGTTCAGGAGGGGCCGCGAAGCCCCAGCATTTT.

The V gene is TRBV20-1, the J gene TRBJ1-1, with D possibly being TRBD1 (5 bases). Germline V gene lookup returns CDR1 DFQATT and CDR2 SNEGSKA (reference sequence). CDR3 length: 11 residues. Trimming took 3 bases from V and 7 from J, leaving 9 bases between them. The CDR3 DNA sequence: TGCAGTGCTAGGGTAGGGGTTGAAGCTTTCTTT. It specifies CSARVGVEAFF.

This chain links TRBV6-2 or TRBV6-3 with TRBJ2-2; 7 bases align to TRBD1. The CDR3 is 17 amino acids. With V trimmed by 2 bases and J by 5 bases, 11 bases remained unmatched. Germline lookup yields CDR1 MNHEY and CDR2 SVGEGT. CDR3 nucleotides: TGTGCCAGCAGTTACGTCCTAGAGGGGGCTGGAACCGGGGAGCTGTTTTTT. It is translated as CASSYVLEGAGTGELFF.

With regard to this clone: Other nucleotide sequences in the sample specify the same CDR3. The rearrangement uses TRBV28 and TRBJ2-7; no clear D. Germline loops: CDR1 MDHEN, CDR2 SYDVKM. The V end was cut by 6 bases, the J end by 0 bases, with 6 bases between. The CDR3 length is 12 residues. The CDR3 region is CASSLSSYEQYF. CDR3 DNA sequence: TGTGCCAGCAGCCTGAGCTCCTACGAGCAGTACTTC.

The CDR3 DNA follows: TGTGCCAGCACCCGGACAGGCTATAATTCACCCCTCCACTTT. Its protein is CASTRTGYNSPLHF. The chain employs TRBV4-2 and TRBJ1-6; 7 bases match TRBD1. The CDR3 runs 14 residues. The V segment lost 7 bases and the J segment 3 bases; nucleotides outside the gene matches: 3. Germline loops: CDR1 LGHNA, CDR2 YNFKEQ.

The CDR3 is CASSRLGQGEIEAFF. The CDR3 nucleotides are TGTGCCAGCAGCCGACTGGGACAGGGGGAAATTGAAGCTTTCTTT. V usage is TRBV6-5 and J usage is TRBJ1-1, with 11 bases that match TRBD1. Looked up from germline, CDR1 is MNHEY and CDR2 is SVGAGI. Unmatched junction bases numbered 10, after V lost 6 bases and J lost 7 bases. The length of the CDR3 is 15 residues.

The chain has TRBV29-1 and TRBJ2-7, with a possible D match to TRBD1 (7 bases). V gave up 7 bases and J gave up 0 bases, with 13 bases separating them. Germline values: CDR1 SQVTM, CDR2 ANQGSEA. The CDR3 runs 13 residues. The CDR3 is CSGRQGGSYEQYF. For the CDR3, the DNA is TGCAGCGGTAGACAGGGAGGCTCCTACGAGCAGTACTTC.

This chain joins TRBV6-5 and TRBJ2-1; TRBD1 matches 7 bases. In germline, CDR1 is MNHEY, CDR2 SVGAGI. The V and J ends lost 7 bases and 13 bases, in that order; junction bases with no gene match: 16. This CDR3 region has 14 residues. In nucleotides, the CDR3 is TGTGCCAGCACTCAGACCCTGGACAGGAGTAAACAGTTCTTC. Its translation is CASTQTLDRSKQFF.

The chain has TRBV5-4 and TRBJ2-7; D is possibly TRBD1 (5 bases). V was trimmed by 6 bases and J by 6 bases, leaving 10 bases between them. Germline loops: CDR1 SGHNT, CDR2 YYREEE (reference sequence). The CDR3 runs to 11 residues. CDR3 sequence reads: CASMLGREQYF. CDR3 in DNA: TGTGCCAGCATGTTGGGGCGCGAGCAGTACTTC.

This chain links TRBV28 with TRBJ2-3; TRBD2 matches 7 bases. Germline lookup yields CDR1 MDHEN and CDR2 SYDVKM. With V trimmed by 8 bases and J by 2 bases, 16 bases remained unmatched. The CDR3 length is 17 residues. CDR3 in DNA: TGTGCCAGCGGGGGGGTTAGCGTACCCCCTTACACAGATACGCAGTATTTT. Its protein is CASGGVSVPPYTDTQYF. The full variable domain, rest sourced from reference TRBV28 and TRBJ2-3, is DVKVTQSSRYLVKRTGEKVFLECVQDMDHENMFWYRQDPGLGLRLIYFSYDVKMKEKGDIPEGYSVSREKKERFSLILESASTNQTSMYLCASGGVSVPPYTDTQYFGPGTRLTVL.

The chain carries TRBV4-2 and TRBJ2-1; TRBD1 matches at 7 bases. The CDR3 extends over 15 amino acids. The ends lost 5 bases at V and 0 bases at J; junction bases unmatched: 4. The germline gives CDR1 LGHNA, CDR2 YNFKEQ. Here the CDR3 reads CASSSGTDSYNEQFF. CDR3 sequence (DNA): TGTGCCAGCAGCTCCGGGACAGACTCCTACAATGAGCAGTTCTTC.

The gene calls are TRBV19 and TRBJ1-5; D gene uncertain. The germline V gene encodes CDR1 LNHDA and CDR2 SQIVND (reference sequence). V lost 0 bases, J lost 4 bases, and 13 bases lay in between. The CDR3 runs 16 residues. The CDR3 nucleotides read TGTGCCAGTAGTATAGATAATCCACCCGGGAATCAGCCCCAGCATTTT. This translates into CASSIDNPPGNQPQHF.

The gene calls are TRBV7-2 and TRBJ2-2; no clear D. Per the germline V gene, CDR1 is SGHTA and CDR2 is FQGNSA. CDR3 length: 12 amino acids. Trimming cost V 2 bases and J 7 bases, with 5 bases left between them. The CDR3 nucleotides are TGTGCCAGCAGCTTACCGGTCGGGGAGCTGTTTTTT. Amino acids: CASSLPVGELFF.

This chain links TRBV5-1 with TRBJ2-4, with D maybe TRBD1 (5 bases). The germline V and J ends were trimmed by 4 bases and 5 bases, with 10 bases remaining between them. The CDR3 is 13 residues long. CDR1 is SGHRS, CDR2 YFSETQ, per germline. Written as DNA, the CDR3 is TGCGCCAGCAGCGGTCTAGGGGAAAACATTCAGTACTTC. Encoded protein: CASSGLGENIQYF. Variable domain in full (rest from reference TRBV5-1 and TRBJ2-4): KAGVTQTPRYLIKTRGQQVTLSCSPISGHRSVSWYQQTPGQGLQFLFEYFSETQRNKGNFPGRFSGRQFSNSRSEMNVSTLELGDSALYLCASSGLGENIQYFGAGTRLSVL.

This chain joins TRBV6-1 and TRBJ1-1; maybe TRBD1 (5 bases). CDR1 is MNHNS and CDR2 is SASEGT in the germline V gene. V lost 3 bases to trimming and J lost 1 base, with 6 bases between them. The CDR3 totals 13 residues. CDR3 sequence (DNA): TGTGCCAGCAGTGATCAGGGGAACACTGAAGCTTTCTTT. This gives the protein CASSDQGNTEAFF.

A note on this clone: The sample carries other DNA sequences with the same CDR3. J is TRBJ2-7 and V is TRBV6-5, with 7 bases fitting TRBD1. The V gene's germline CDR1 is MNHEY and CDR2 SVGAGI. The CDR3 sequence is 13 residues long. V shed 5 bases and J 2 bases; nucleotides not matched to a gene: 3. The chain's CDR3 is CASSRQGTYEQYF. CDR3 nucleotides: TGTGCCAGCAGTAGACAGGGAACCTACGAGCAGTACTTC.

The CDR3 is CASSYSAPSYNEQFF. For the CDR3, the DNA is TGTGCCAGCAGTTACTCGGCCCCCTCCTACAATGAGCAGTTCTTC. This chain uses TRBV6-2 or TRBV6-3 with TRBJ2-1; unclear D gene. CDR1 and CDR2 (germline): MNHEY, SVGEGT. The CDR3 sequence is 15 residues long. The V end lost 0 bases, the J end lost 0 bases, and 6 bases lay between the germline ends.